Listed here are 7 T cell receptor beta chains from one sample, sequenced in a study of OX40 agonist ivuxolimab in advanced cancers. The table came from immunoSEQ multiplex PCR; TCRdb's copy has only in-frame clones and leaves some out. The top ten clones hold 0.67% of a sample with about 64,000 clones, about 87% of them seen once. This specimen consisted of CD4+ or CD8+ T cells sorted from blood, obtained in a trial of the OX40 agonist ivuxolimab. These receptors all stem from an adult with an advanced solid tumor such as melanoma, head and neck, liver or kidney cancer.

CDR3 region: CASSPWPGDYGYTF. Written as DNA, the CDR3 is TGTGCCAGCAGCCCTTGGCCGGGTGACTATGGCTACACCTTC. The chain links TRBV5-6 to TRBJ1-2; D gene ambiguous. Trimming pared 4 bases from V and 3 bases from J, leaving 13 bases between. The CDR3 sequence is 14 residues long. Germline CDR1 is SGHDT and CDR2 is YYEEEE.

The chain combines TRBV6-1 with TRBJ1-4; unclear D gene. Deletions cut 1 base from V and 11 bases from J, with 14 bases between. This CDR3 is 14 amino acids long. CDR1 is MNHNS, CDR2 SASEGT, per germline. CDR3 region: CASSEEGARLKLFF. CDR3 DNA sequence: TGTGCCAGCAGTGAAGAAGGCGCACGCTTGAAACTGTTTTTT.

The chain uses TRBV2 and TRBJ1-4; D is unclear. V dropped 7 bases and J dropped 0 bases, with 9 bases sitting between them. Germline CDR1 SNHLY, CDR2 FYNNEI. The CDR3 totals 14 residues. Here the CDR3 reads CASTPQATNEKLFF. The CDR3 region has the DNA TGTGCCAGCACCCCCCAGGCAACTAATGAAAAACTGTTTTTT.

The table lists this clone with a few counts. This chain joins TRBV5-4 and TRBJ1-5; 7 nucleotides agree with TRBD1. The CDR3 consists of 15 residues. CDR1 SGHNT and CDR2 YYREEE come from the germline V gene (reference sequence). J gave up 0 bases and V 4 bases, and 4 bases lay outside the gene matches. CDR3 sequence reads: CASSPGGSSNQPQHF. CDR3 bases: TGTGCCAGCAGCCCAGGGGGGAGTAGCAATCAGCCCCAGCATTTT.

This clone has a handful of counts. V usage is TRBV5-4 and J usage is TRBJ1-3, with 7 positions matching TRBD1. The CDR3 consists of 15 residues. Germline CDR1 SGHNT, CDR2 YYREEE (reference sequence). Trimming took 4 bases from V and 2 from J; bases not matched to a gene: 6. The CDR3, as DNA: TGTGCCAGCAGCCAACAGGGGCAGGCTGGAAACACCATATATTTT. Protein sequence: CASSQQGQAGNTIYF.

This clone was detected once. The chain couples TRBV4-1 to TRBJ2-3; 7 bases agree with TRBD1. After removal of 6 bases from V and 0 bases from J, the junction contained 9 bases not matched to a gene. CDR1 and CDR2 from the germline V gene are MGHRA and YSYEKL. CDR3 length: 16 amino acids. CDR3 sequence reads: CASSQQGSPSTDTQYF. The CDR3 region has the DNA TGCGCCAGCAGTCAACAGGGGTCCCCTAGCACAGATACGCAGTATTTT.

The genes are TRBV2 and TRBJ2-5; 8 bases map to TRBD2. This CDR3 contains 15 residues. The J segment lost 2 bases and the V segment lost 6 bases, leaving 8 bases of the junction unmatched. Germline V gene sequence: CDR1 SNHLY, CDR2 FYNNEI. The CDR3 DNA is TGTGCCAGCAGCCGGGGGGGGACGACGCAAGAGACCCAGTACTTC. This encodes CASSRGGTTQETQYF.